The next 17 T cell receptor beta chains were all read from a single sample in a study of T cell changes during pregnancy in multiple sclerosis. TCRdb's copy holds only in-frame clones and misses some; the assay was immunoSEQ multiplex PCR. The top ten clones hold approximately 0.92% of a sample with about 84,000 clones, approximately 95% of them seen once. The specimen comprised peripheral blood, sampled in the second trimester of pregnancy. Receptors were obtained from a female donor in good health, enrolled as a control in a pregnancy study.

The V and J genes are TRBV4-2 and TRBJ2-1; a weak D match, TRBD2 (6 bases). V was pared by 4 bases and J by 5 bases, with 6 bases between. Germline CDR1 reads LGHNA; CDR2 reads YNFKEQ. The CDR3 runs to 12 residues. CDR3 amino acids: CASSRGDNEQFF. CDR3 bases: TGTGCCAGCAGCCGGGGGGACAATGAGCAGTTCTTC.

V usage is TRBV7-2 and J usage is TRBJ1-5; D is unresolved. V was pared by 5 bases and J by 4 bases, with 9 bases between. Germline values: CDR1 SGHTA, CDR2 FQGNSA. The CDR3 has 13 residues. CDR3 DNA sequence: TGTGCCAGCAGCGATTCCAGTAATCAGCCCCAGCATTTT. Its translation: CASSDSSNQPQHF. Variable domain in full (rest from reference TRBV7-2 and TRBJ1-5): GAGVSQSPSNKVTEKGKDVELRCDPISGHTALYWYRQSLGQGLEFLIYFQGNSAPDKSGLPSDRFSAERTGGSVSTLTIQRTQQEDSAVYLCASSDSSNQPQHFGDGTRLSIL.

The CDR3 here is CASSPLAGVGNEQFF. The CDR3 nucleotides are TGTGCCAGCAGCCCACTAGCGGGAGTAGGCAATGAGCAGTTCTTC. The rearrangement uses TRBV11-2 and TRBJ2-1, with 11 bases matching TRBD2. V lost 5 bases, J lost 6 bases, and 6 bases stayed unmatched. This CDR3 region has 15 residues. Germline V CDR1 and CDR2: SGHAT, FQNNGV. Complete variable domain (other parts from reference TRBV11-2 and TRBJ2-1): EAGVAQSPRYKIIEKRQSVAFWCNPISGHATLYWYQQILGQGPKLLIQFQNNGVVDDSQLPKDRFSAERLKGVDSTLKIQPAKLEDSAVYLCASSPLAGVGNEQFFGPGTRLTVL.

The chain uses TRBV28 and TRBJ2-7; a possible D gene is TRBD2 (6 bases). CDR3 length: 15 amino acids. Germline CDR1 and CDR2: MDHEN and SYDVKM. Between the trimmed V and J ends, which lost 5 bases and 5 bases, there was a span of 19 bases. As DNA, the CDR3 is TGTGCCAGCAGTCCCGCAAGGGGAACTAGCAACGAGCAGTACTTC. It codes for CASSPARGTSNEQYF.

The chain uses TRBV19 and TRBJ1-1; D remains ambiguous. Trimming removed 4 bases at V and 0 bases at J, with 6 bases between. The CDR3 is 13 amino acids. CDR1 LNHDA and CDR2 SQIVND come from the germline V gene (reference sequence). CDR3 DNA sequence: TGTGCCAGTAGTAGCCAGATGAACACTGAAGCTTTCTTT. Its translation: CASSSQMNTEAFF.

The V call is TRBV5-1, the J call TRBJ1-5; no clear D. Germline values: CDR1 SGHRS, CDR2 YFSETQ. The CDR3 totals 13 residues. V gave up 2 bases and J gave up 6 bases, with 9 bases separating them. The CDR3 bases are TGCGCCAGCAGCTTCGCCGAGGGTCAGCCCCAGCATTTT. This codes for CASSFAEGQPQHF.

The rearrangement joins TRBV27 to TRBJ2-1; D might be TRBD1 (6 bases). The CDR3 sequence is 13 residues long. The V end was cut by 3 bases, the J end by 4 bases, with 7 bases between. CDR1 is MNHEY and CDR2 is SMNVEV in the germline V gene (reference sequence). CDR3 sequence reads: CASSLTGYNEQFF. CDR3 bases: TGTGCCAGCAGTTTGACAGGTTACAATGAGCAGTTCTTC.

This rearrangement joins TRBV9 to TRBJ2-3; 9 bases agree with TRBD2. V lost 0 bases and J lost 8; bases outside the gene matches: 13. Germline values: CDR1 SGDLS, CDR2 YYNGEE. The CDR3 runs 17 residues. CDR3 in DNA: TGTGCCAGCAGCGTAGGGGATAGCGGGAGCCCGGGGGCTACGCAGTATTTT. Amino acids: CASSVGDSGSPGATQYF.

The chain carries TRBV19 and TRBJ2-1; no clear D. The germline gives CDR1 LNHDA, CDR2 SQIVND (reference sequence). CDR3 size: 16 residues. V lost 3 bases to trimming and J lost 0 bases, with 12 bases between them. CDR3 DNA sequence: TGTGCCAGTAGTATGAAGCTGGCAGGCTCCTACAATGAGCAGTTCTTC. Its translation: CASSMKLAGSYNEQFF.

This rearrangement joins TRBV29-1 to TRBJ2-7; a possible D gene is TRBD2 (5 bases). Between the trimmed V and J ends, which lost 6 bases and 5 bases, there was a span of 17 bases. Germline V gene data show CDR1 as SQVTM and CDR2 as ANQGSEA. The CDR3 is made up of 13 amino acids. The CDR3 protein is CSVSRRTVDEQYF. CDR3 nucleotides: TGCAGCGTCAGTAGGAGGACCGTTGACGAGCAGTACTTC.

The chain recombines TRBV6-1 with TRBJ2-7, with unresolved D. Germline V gene data show CDR1 as MNHNS and CDR2 as SASEGT. This CDR3 is built from 15 residues. V lost 1 base and J 0 bases, leaving 10 bases between the germline ends. CDR3 protein: CASSEGAGFSYEQYF. Here the CDR3 DNA reads TGTGCCAGCAGTGAAGGCGCAGGATTCTCCTACGAGCAGTACTTC.

This chain uses TRBV28 with TRBJ1-1, with D uncertain. Per the germline V gene, CDR1 is MDHEN and CDR2 is SYDVKM. The V end lost 2 bases, the J end lost 0 bases, and 7 bases lay between the germline ends. The CDR3 is 14 amino acids. The CDR3 protein is CASSLQAMNTEAFF. For the CDR3, the DNA is TGTGCCAGCAGTTTACAGGCCATGAACACTGAAGCTTTCTTT.

This chain joins TRBV19 and TRBJ2-7, with D perhaps TRBD2 (5 bases). CDR1 is LNHDA, CDR2 SQIVND, per germline (reference sequence). The CDR3 totals 12 residues. Trimming shortened V by 3 bases and J by 4 bases, and 7 bases separated the two germline ends. CDR3 nucleotides: TGTGCCAGTAGTATGCGCGGGTACGAGCAGTACTTC. Translated, it gives CASSMRGYEQYF.

CDR3: CASTRGPDEKLFF. The CDR3 DNA follows: TGTGCCAGCACCAGGGGGCCGGATGAAAAACTGTTTTTT. This chain joins TRBV18 and TRBJ1-4; 8 bases align to TRBD1. V dropped 8 bases and J dropped 6; count of bases not matched to a gene: 5. This CDR3 contains 13 residues. The germline V gene has CDR1 KGHSH and CDR2 LQKENI.

This chain uses TRBV15 with TRBJ2-1, with 7 positions matching TRBD2. CDR1 and CDR2 (germline): LNHNV, YYDKDF (reference sequence). The CDR3 length is 16 residues. The ends lost 0 bases at V and 9 bases at J; junction bases unmatched: 11. The CDR3 sequence: CATSRDLRATGGEQFF. Here the CDR3 DNA reads TGTGCCACCAGCAGAGACTTGAGGGCCACGGGAGGTGAGCAGTTCTTC.

The chain joins TRBV7-2 to TRBJ1-4, with 7 positions matching TRBD1. CDR3 length: 15 amino acids. The junction had 6 bases not matched to a gene; V was cut back by 5 bases and J by 3 bases. Germline V gives CDR1 SGHTA, CDR2 FQGNSA. CDR3 nucleotides: TGTGCCAGCAGCCTACAGACAGGGCCTAATGAAAAACTGTTTTTT. Translated: CASSLQTGPNEKLFF. Filled out from reference TRBV7-2 and TRBJ1-4, the complete variable domain reads GAGVSQSPSNKVTEKGKDVELRCDPISGHTALYWYRQSLGQGLEFLIYFQGNSAPDKSGLPSDRFSAERTGGSVSTLTIQRTQQEDSAVYLCASSLQTGPNEKLFFGSGTQLSVL.

This clone was seen only once. This chain uses TRBV5-1 with TRBJ2-2; D remains ambiguous. The CDR3 is 16 residues long. The germline V and J ends were trimmed by 0 bases and 2 bases, with 11 bases remaining between them. CDR1 is SGHRS, CDR2 YFSETQ, per germline. The CDR3 sequence is CASSLAELPNTGELFF. CDR3 DNA: TGCGCCAGCAGCTTGGCCGAGTTGCCCAACACCGGGGAGCTGTTTTTT.